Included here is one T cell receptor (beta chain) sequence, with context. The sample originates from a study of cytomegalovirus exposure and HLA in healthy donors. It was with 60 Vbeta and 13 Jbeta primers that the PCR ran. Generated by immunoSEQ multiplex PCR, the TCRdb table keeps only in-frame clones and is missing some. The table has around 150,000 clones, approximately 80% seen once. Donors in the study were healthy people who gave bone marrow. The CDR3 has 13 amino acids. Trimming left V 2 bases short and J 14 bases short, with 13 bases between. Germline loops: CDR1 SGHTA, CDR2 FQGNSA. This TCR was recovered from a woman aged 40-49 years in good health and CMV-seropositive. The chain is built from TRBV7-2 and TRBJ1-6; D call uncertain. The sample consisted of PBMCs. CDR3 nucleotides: TGTGCCAGCAGCTTAAAGGAGGGTAGGGCCCTCCACTTT. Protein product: CASSLKEGRALHF. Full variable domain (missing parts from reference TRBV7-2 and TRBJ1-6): GAGVSQSPSNKVTEKGKDVELRCDPISGHTALYWYRQSLGQGLEFLIYFQGNSAPDKSGLPSDRFSAERTGGSVSTLTIQRTQQEDSAVYLCASSLKEGRALHFGNGTRLTVT.